This is a list of T cell receptor beta chains from one sample in a study of control samples from healthy donors and cancer patients. The protocol was immunoSEQ multiplex PCR, while the TCRdb copy is restricted to in-frame clones and leaves out a portion. Its clone listing holds about 190,000 clones. Sequencing input: blood. The source of these receptors is a woman younger than 45 in good health. The CDR3 runs from the conserved cysteine through the conserved F or W. D genes are given only for firm matches.

j_call d_call v_call cdr3_aa cdr3_nt
TRBJ1-6 NA TRBV6-2/TRBV6-3 CASSYRQGRARDNSPLHF TGTGCCAGCAGTTACCGCCAGGGAAGGGCTAGGGATAATTCACCCCTCCACTTT
TRBJ2-7 NA TRBV6-5 CASSRRTYEQYF TGTGCCAGCTCACGGAGGACCTACGAGCAGTACTTC
TRBJ1-2 NA TRBV29-1 CSAPGEGNGYTF TGCAGCGCGCCAGGGGAGGGGAATGGCTACACCTTC
TRBJ2-3 NA TRBV27 CASQPQRGTDTQYF TGTGCCAGCCAACCCCAGAGAGGGACAGATACGCAGTATTTT
TRBJ1-2 NA TRBV7-9 CASSSTGDAPNYGYTF TGTGCCAGCAGCTCAACCGGGGATGCACCTAACTATGGCTACACCTTC
TRBJ2-7 NA TRBV28 CASSTPDRSYEQYF TGTGCCAGCAGTACACCGGACAGATCCTACGAGCAGTACTTC
TRBJ2-5 NA TRBV28 CASSVWGETQYF TGTGCCAGCAGCGTCTGGGGGGAGACCCAGTACTTC
TRBJ2-1 NA TRBV6-5 CASSQDYNEQFF TGTGCCAGCAGCCAGGACTACAATGAGCAGTTCTTC
TRBJ2-5 TRBD1 TRBV5-6 CASSWTGQETQYF TGTGCCAGCAGCTGGACAGGCCAAGAGACCCAGTACTTC
TRBJ1-2 TRBD1 TRBV7-8 CASSSRTGPGGYTF TGTGCCAGCAGCTCTCGGACAGGACCGGGTGGCTACACCTTC
TRBJ1-3 NA TRBV19 CASSIAGNTIYF TGTGCCAGTAGTATAGCGGGAAACACCATATATTTT
TRBJ2-1 NA TRBV18 CASSPHSTEQFF TGTGCCAGCTCACCACACTCGACAGAGCAGTTCTTC
TRBJ1-1 NA TRBV6-5 CASRGVIRGTEAFF TGTGCCAGCAGGGGAGTGATCAGGGGCACTGAAGCTTTCTTT
TRBJ1-6 NA TRBV30 CAWSVEGTNSPLHF TGTGCCTGGAGTGTAGAGGGGACGAATTCACCCCTCCACTTT
TRBJ1-6 TRBD1 TRBV5-4 CASTPGQGINSPLHF TGTGCCAGCACCCCTGGACAGGGGATCAATTCACCCCTCCACTTT
TRBJ1-3 NA TRBV11-2 CASSLAPFSGNTIYF TGTGCCAGCAGCTTAGCCCCCTTCTCTGGAAACACCATATATTTT
TRBJ1-2 NA TRBV6-1 CASSEAAGTGGYTF TGTGCCAGCAGTGAAGCCGCAGGGACGGGCGGCTACACCTTC
TRBJ1-5 NA TRBV28 CASSLRDTSNQPQHF TGTGCCAGCAGTTTAAGGGACACCAGCAATCAGCCCCAGCATTTT
TRBJ1-4 TRBD1 TRBV6-5 CASSREQGGGEKLFF TGTGCCAGCAGCCGCGAACAGGGGGGGGGTGAAAAACTGTTTTTT
TRBJ1-1 NA TRBV27 CASSFGGQGETEAFF TGTGCCAGCAGTTTTGGAGGCCAGGGAGAGACTGAAGCTTTCTTT
TRBJ1-2 NA TRBV4-2 CASSHLSGLYGYTF TGTGCCAGCAGCCACCTTTCGGGCCTATATGGCTACACCTTC
TRBJ1-1 NA TRBV9 CASSVGKGGQGNTEAFF TGTGCCAGCAGCGTAGGTAAAGGGGGGCAAGGAAACACTGAAGCTTTCTTT
TRBJ1-1 NA TRBV12-3/TRBV12-4 CASISLNTEAFF TGTGCCAGCATTAGTCTGAACACTGAAGCTTTCTTT
TRBJ1-2 NA TRBV4-2 CASSQERHNYGYTF TGTGCCAGCAGCCAAGAGAGACATAACTATGGCTACACCTTC
TRBJ1-2 NA TRBV6-2/TRBV6-3 CASSREPGAPGGYTF TGTGCCAGCAGTAGGGAACCCGGGGCGCCCGGAGGCTACACCTTC
TRBJ1-6 NA TRBV7-8 CASSLVRGDNSPLHF TGTGCCAGCAGCTTAGTGCGGGGCGATAATTCACCCCTCCACTTT
TRBJ1-5 NA TRBV28 CASSLGWGGSNQPQHF TGTGCCAGCAGTTTAGGATGGGGCGGAAGCAATCAGCCCCAGCATTTT
TRBJ1-5 TRBD1 TRBV7-9 CASSINRGQPQHF TGTGCCAGCAGCATCAACAGGGGTCAGCCCCAGCATTTT
TRBJ2-7 TRBD1 TRBV6-5 CASSDRESYEQYF TGTGCCAGCAGCGACAGGGAGTCCTACGAGCAGTACTTC
TRBJ2-7 TRBD1 TRBV2 CASDRRRTGEYTYEQYF TGTGCCAGCGACCGGCGTCGAACAGGGGAGTACACCTACGAGCAGTACTTC
TRBJ1-6 NA TRBV4-1 CASSQDSTFQSSYNSPLHF TGCGCCAGCAGCCAAGACTCAACCTTCCAGAGCTCCTATAATTCACCCCTCCACTTT
TRBJ1-5 NA TRBV7-2 CASSLAGAYSNQPQHF TGTGCCAGCAGCTTGGCCGGGGCTTATAGCAATCAGCCCCAGCATTTT
TRBJ2-2 NA TRBV5-1 CASSLAPGEDTGELFF TGCGCCAGCAGCTTGGCCCCGGGGGAGGACACCGGGGAGCTGTTTTTT
TRBJ1-2 NA TRBV5-6 CASSGDDYGYTF TGTGCCAGCAGCGGGGATGACTATGGCTACACCTTC
TRBJ1-1 NA TRBV2 CASILQVATEAFF TGTGCCAGCATACTACAGGTGGCCACTGAAGCTTTCTTT
TRBJ1-2 NA TRBV6-1 CASSEGGTNYGYTF TGTGCCAGCAGTGAAGGGGGGACAAACTATGGCTACACCTTC
TRBJ2-7 NA TRBV2 CASSEFLEQYF TGTGCCAGCAGTGAATTCTTGGAGCAGTACTTC
TRBJ1-4 NA TRBV27 CASSQWGATNEKLFF TGTGCCAGCAGTCAATGGGGGGCAACTAATGAAAAACTGTTTTTT
TRBJ1-3 NA TRBV2 CASTEGAF TGTGCCAGCACTGAAGGGGCTTTT
TRBJ2-2 TRBD1 TRBV28 CASSLWGQRELGLFF TGTGCCAGCAGTTTGTGGGGACAGAGGGAGTTGGGGCTGTTTTTT
TRBJ2-6 NA TRBV2 CASSEQGSGGANVLTF TGTGCCAGCAGTGAACAGGGGTCGGGAGGGGCCAACGTCCTGACTTTC
TRBJ2-1 NA TRBV9 CASSVARDNEQFF TGTGCCAGCAGCGTAGCGCGGGACAATGAGCAGTTCTTC
TRBJ2-7 TRBD1 TRBV4-3 CASSPETGGGLYEQYF TGCGCCAGCAGCCCGGAGACAGGGGGGGGGCTATACGAGCAGTACTTC
TRBJ1-2 NA TRBV3-1/TRBV3-2 CASSQDHCANYGYTF TGTGCCAGCAGCCAAGATCATTGTGCTAACTATGGCTACACCTTC
TRBJ2-7 NA TRBV10-3 CAISERGTTLEQYF TGTGCCATCAGTGAAAGAGGGACAACGCTCGAGCAGTACTTC
TRBJ1-1 NA TRBV5-1 CASSLAGSNTEAFF TGCGCCAGCAGCTTGGCTGGGTCGAACACTGAAGCTTTCTTT
TRBJ2-3 NA TRBV29-1 CSVEGQGYTDTQYF TGCAGCGTTGAAGGTCAGGGGTACACAGATACGCAGTATTTT
TRBJ2-7 TRBD2 TRBV27 CASSFTSWGGSYEQYF TGTGCCAGCAGTTTCACCTCATGGGGGGGCTCCTACGAGCAGTACTTC
TRBJ1-1 NA TRBV10-2 CASIAGAMNTEAFF TGCGCCAGCATCGCGGGTGCCATGAACACTGAAGCTTTCTTT
TRBJ1-6 NA TRBV7-9 CASSLASGVSSYNSPLHF TGTGCCAGCAGCTTAGCGTCGGGCGTAAGCTCCTATAATTCACCCCTCCACTTT
TRBJ1-2 NA TRBV5-3 CARSLEEGKKGYTF TGTGCCAGAAGCTTGGAGGAGGGGAAAAAGGGCTACACCTTC
TRBJ2-6 NA TRBV3-1/TRBV3-2 CASSQTRRDGANVLTF TGTGCCAGCAGCCAAACCCGCAGGGACGGGGCCAACGTCCTGACTTTC
TRBJ1-1 TRBD1 TRBV10-1 CASAGVTGVKVDTEAFF TGCGCCAGCGCGGGGGTTACAGGGGTGAAAGTTGACACTGAAGCTTTCTTT